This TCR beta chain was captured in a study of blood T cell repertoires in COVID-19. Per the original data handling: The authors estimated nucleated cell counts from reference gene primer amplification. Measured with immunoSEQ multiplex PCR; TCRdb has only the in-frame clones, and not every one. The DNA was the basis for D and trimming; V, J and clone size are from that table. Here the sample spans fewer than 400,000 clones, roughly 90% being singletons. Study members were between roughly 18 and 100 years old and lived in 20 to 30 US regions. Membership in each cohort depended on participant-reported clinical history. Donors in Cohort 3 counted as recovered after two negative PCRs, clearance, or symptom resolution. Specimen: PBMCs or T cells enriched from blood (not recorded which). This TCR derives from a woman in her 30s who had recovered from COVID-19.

The CDR3 sequence is CASSLVGAGANYGYTF. The CDR3 nucleotides read TGTGCCAGCAGCTTAGTTGGGGCTGGGGCTAACTATGGCTACACCTTC. The rearrangement links TRBV7-2 to TRBJ1-2; perhaps TRBD1 as D (5 bases). The CDR3 sequence is 16 residues long. Between the trimmed V and J ends, which lost 1 base and 0 bases, there was a span of 12 bases. CDR1 and CDR2 (germline): SGHTA, FQGNSA.